This record concerns one TCR beta chain sequence. Germline V gene lookup returns CDR1 MNHNS and CDR2 SASEGT. This CDR3 spans 16 amino acids. Trimming removed 6 bases from V and 0 bases from J; junction bases left unmatched: 6. Template material for amplifying TCR beta CDR3 regions consisted of RNA transcripts. HTBI primers drove first-round RT-PCR of the TCR CDR3. In TCRdb, the multiplex PCR reads were re-called with MiXCR into one record per CDR3 protein. The sample lists under 400,000 distinct CDR3 sequences; over 15% were seen once. The sample originates from a study of T cells in Graves' hyperthyroidism and ophthalmopathy.

The source material was blood. V gene TRBV6-1 combines with J gene TRBJ2-3; TRBD2 agrees at 10 bases. This sequence originates from a woman in her forties with Graves' ophthalmopathy. The CDR3 DNA sequence: TGTGCCAGCAGGGGAGCGGGAGGGCCTAGCACAGATACGCAGTATTTT. Translated, it gives CASRGAGGPSTDTQYF.